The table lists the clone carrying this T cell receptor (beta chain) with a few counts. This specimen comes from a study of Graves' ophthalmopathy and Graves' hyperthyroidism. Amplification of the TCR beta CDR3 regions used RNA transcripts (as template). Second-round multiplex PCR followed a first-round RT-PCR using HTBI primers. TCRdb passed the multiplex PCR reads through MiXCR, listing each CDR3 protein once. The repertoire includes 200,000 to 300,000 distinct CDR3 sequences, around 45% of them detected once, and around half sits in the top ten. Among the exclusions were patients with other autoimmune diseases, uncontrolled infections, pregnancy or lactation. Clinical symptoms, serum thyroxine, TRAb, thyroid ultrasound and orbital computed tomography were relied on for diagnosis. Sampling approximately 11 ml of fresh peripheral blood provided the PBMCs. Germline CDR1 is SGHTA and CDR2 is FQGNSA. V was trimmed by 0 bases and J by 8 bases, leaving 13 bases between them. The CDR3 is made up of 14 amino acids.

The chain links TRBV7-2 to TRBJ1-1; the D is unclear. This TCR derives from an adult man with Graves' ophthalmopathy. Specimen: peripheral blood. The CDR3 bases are TGTGCCAGCAGCTTAGCAAGAAATCTGGGCGAAGCTTTCTTT. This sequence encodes CASSLARNLGEAFF. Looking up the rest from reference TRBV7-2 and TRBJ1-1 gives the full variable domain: GAGVSQSPSNKVTEKGKDVELRCDPISGHTALYWYRQSLGQGLEFLIYFQGNSAPDKSGLPSDRFSAERTGGSVSTLTIQRTQQEDSAVYLCASSLARNLGEAFFGQGTRLTVV.